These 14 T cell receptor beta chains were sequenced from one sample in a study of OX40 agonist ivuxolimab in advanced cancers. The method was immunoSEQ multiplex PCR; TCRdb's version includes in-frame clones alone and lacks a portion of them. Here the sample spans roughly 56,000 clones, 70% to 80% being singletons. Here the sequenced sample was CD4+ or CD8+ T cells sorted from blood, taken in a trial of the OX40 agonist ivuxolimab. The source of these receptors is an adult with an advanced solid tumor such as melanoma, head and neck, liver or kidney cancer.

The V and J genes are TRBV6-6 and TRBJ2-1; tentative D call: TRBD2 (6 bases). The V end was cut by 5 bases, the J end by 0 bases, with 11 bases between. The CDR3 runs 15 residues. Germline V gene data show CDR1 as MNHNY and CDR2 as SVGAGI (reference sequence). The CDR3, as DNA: TGTGCCAGCAGTAAATACGGGAGCTCCTACAATGAGCAGTTCTTC. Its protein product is CASSKYGSSYNEQFF.

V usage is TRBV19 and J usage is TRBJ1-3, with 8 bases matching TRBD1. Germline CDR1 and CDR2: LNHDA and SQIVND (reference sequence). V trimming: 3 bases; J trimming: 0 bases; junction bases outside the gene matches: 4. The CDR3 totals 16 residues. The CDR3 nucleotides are TGTGCCAGTAGTATTCGGACAGGGTACTCTGGAAACACCATATATTTT. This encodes CASSIRTGYSGNTIYF.

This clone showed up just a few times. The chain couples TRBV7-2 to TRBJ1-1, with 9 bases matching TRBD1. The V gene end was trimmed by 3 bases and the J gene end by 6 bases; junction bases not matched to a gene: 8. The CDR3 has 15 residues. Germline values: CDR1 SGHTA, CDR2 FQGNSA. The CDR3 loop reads CASSFTGQGTAEAFF. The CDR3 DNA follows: TGTGCCAGCAGCTTTACCGGACAGGGGACCGCTGAAGCTTTCTTT.

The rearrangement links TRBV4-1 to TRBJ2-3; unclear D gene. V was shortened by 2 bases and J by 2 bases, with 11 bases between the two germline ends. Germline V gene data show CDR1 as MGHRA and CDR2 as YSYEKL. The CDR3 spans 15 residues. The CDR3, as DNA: TGCGCCAGCAGCCAACTCCTCATGAACACAGATACGCAGTATTTT. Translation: CASSQLLMNTDTQYF.

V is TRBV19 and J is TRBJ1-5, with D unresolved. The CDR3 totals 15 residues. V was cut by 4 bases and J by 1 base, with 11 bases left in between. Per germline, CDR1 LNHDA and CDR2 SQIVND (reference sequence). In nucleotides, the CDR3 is TGTGCCAGTAGTAAAGACCCGGCGAGCAATCAGCCCCAGCATTTT. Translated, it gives CASSKDPASNQPQHF.

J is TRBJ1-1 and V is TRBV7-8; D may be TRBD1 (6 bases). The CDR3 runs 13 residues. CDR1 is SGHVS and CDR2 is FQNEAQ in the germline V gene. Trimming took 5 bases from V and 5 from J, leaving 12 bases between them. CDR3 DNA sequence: TGTGCCAGCAGCCTCACAGGGAGGACTGAAGCTTTCTTT. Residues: CASSLTGRTEAFF.

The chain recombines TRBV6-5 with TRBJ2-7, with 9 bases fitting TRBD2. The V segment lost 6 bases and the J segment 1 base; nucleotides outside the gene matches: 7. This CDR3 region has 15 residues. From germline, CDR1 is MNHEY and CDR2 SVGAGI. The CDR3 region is CASSRIAGVSYEQYF. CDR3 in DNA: TGTGCCAGCAGCCGCATAGCGGGGGTGTCCTACGAGCAGTACTTC.

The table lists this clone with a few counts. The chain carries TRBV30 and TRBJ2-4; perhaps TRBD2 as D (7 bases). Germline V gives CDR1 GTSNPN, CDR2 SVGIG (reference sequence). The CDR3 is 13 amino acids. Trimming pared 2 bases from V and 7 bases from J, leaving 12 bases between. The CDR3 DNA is TGTGCCTGGAGTTTTGGGAGGGGGAACATTCAGTACTTC. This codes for CAWSFGRGNIQYF.

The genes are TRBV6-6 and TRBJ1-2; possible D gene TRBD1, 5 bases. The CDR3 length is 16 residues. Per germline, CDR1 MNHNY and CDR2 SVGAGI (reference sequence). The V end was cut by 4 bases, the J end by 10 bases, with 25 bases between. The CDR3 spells CASSSTNPRGNGYYTF. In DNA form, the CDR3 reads TGTGCCAGCAGTTCGACCAACCCAAGGGGTAATGGTTACTACACCTTC.

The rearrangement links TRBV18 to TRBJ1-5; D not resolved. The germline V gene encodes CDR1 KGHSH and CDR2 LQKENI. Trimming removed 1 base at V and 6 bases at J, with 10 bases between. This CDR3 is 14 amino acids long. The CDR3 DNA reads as TGTGCCAGCTCACCACAGGGTATGGGTCAGCCCCAGCATTTT. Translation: CASSPQGMGQPQHF.

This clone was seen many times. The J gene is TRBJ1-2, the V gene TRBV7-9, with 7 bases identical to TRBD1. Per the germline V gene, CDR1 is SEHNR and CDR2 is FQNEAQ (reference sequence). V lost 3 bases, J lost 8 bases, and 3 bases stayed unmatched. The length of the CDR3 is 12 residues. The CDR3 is CASSFDREGYTF. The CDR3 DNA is TGTGCCAGCAGCTTCGACAGGGAAGGCTACACCTTC.

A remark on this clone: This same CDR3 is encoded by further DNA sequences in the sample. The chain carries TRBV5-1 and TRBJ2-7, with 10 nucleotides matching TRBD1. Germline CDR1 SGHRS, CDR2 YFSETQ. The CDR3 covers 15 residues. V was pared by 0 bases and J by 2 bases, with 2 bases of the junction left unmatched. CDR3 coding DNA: TGCGCCAGCAGCTTGGCCGGGACAGGGGCCTACGAGCAGTACTTC. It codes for CASSLAGTGAYEQYF.

The CDR3 nucleotides are TGTGCCAGTAGCTTCCTAGAGAACAATGAGCAGTTCTTC. Protein sequence: CASSFLENNEQFF. The chain recombines TRBV19 with TRBJ2-1; the D is unclear. The germline V gene encodes CDR1 LNHDA and CDR2 SQIVND (reference sequence). This CDR3 has 13 amino acids. V shed 6 bases and J shed 5 bases, with 11 bases lying between them.

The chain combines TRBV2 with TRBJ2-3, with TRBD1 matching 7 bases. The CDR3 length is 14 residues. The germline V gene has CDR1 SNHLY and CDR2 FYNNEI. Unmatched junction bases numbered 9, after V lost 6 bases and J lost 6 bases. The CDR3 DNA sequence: TGTGCCAGCAGACCCGACAGGGTGCTGGATACGCAGTATTTT. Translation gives CASRPDRVLDTQYF.